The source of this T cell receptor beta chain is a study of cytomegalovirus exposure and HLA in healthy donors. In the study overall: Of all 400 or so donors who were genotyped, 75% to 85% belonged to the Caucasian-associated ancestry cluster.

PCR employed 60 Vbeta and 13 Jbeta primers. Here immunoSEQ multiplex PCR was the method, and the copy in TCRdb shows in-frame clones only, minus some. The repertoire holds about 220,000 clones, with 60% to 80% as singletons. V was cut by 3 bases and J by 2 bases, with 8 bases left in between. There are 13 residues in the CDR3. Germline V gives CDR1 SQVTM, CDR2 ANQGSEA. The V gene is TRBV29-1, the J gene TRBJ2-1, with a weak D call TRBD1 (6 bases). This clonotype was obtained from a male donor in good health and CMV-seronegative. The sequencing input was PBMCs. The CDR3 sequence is CSVEGAAYNEQFF. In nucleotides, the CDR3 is TGCAGCGTTGAGGGGGCAGCCTACAATGAGCAGTTCTTC.